The rows below give T cell receptor beta chains drawn from one sample of a study of OX40 agonist ivuxolimab in advanced cancers. Using immunoSEQ multiplex PCR, the repertoire was profiled, and TCRdb retains in-frame clones only, with some absent. There are some 150,000 clones in the sample; about 93% occur only once, and more than 0.9% lies in the top ten. The sequences come from CD4+ or CD8+ T cells sorted from blood, collected in a trial of the OX40 agonist ivuxolimab. Every receptor here comes from an adult with an advanced solid tumor such as melanoma, head and neck, liver or kidney cancer. Both conserved end residues are part of each CDR3. Each record gives: clone size, D gene, J gene, V gene, CDR3 protein, CDR3 DNA. The D gene is left open where the match is weak. A row's size may be missing; if present it is once, few, many or a size class.

>NA|NA|TRBJ1-6|TRBV6-5
CASSGPSSYNSPLHF
TGTGCCAGCAGTGGGCCCAGCTCCTATAATTCACCCCTCCACTTT
>NA|NA|TRBJ2-1|TRBV7-2
CASSLEVYNEQFF
TGTGCCAGCAGCTTAGAGGTGTACAATGAGCAGTTCTTC
>NA|NA|TRBJ1-1|TRBV18
CASSRAQGNTEAFF
TGTGCCAGCTCACGGGCCCAGGGGAACACTGAAGCTTTCTTT
>few|NA|TRBJ2-7|TRBV9
CASSVGVAYEQYF
TGTGCCAGCAGCGTTGGAGTCGCGTACGAGCAGTACTTC
>NA|TRBD2|TRBJ2-1|TRBV6-7
CASSYVCGRHYNEQFF
TGTGCCAGCAGTTATGTTTGCGGGAGGCATTACAATGAGCAGTTCTTC
>NA|NA|TRBJ1-4|TRBV6-5
CASSHGGANEKLFF
TGTGCCAGCAGCCACGGCGGGGCTAATGAAAAACTGTTTTTT
>few|NA|TRBJ2-7|TRBV25-1
CASSESVYWEQYF
TGTGCCAGCAGTGAATCAGTATATTGGGAGCAGTACTTC
>NA|NA|TRBJ1-5|TRBV19
CASSIRGTESWPQHF
TGTGCCAGTAGTATTCGAGGCACGGAGTCCTGGCCCCAGCATTTT
>NA|NA|TRBJ2-2|TRBV19
CASYPVGAGGGELFF
TGTGCCAGTTACCCGGTGGGGGCCGGAGGCGGGGAGCTGTTTTTT
>NA|TRBD2|TRBJ2-1|TRBV5-4
CASSPGLALGGSYNEQFF
TGTGCCAGCAGCCCGGGACTAGCGCTTGGGGGCTCCTACAATGAGCAGTTCTTC
>NA|NA|TRBJ2-4|TRBV5-1
CASSPGTQTNIQYF
TGCGCCAGCAGCCCCGGGACACAGACCAACATTCAGTACTTC
>NA|TRBD1|TRBJ2-2|TRBV5-4
CASSPGQTNTGELFF
TGTGCCAGCAGCCCGGGACAGACGAACACCGGGGAGCTGTTTTTT
>NA|NA|TRBJ2-7|TRBV28
CASSPLGGASYEQYF
TGTGCCAGCAGTCCGTTAGGGGGAGCCTCCTACGAGCAGTACTTC
>NA|NA|TRBJ2-5|TRBV25-1
CASSWGLPYEETAQYF
TGTGCCAGCAGTTGGGGACTCCCATATGAAGAGACGGCCCAGTACTTC
>NA|NA|TRBJ2-2|TRBV28
CASISGVSVTGELFF
TGTGCCAGCATATCTGGAGTGTCGGTCACCGGGGAGCTGTTTTTT
>NA|NA|TRBJ1-2|TRBV4-1
CASSQEGAGANYGYTF
TGCGCCAGCAGCCAAGAGGGGGCGGGAGCTAACTATGGCTACACCTTC
>NA|NA|TRBJ2-7|TRBV6-6
CASIPAGTNYEQYF
TGTGCCAGTATCCCCGCCGGGACAAACTACGAGCAGTACTTC
>NA|NA|TRBJ2-5|TRBV29-1
CSGPVGETQYF
TGCAGCGGCCCTGTGGGGGAGACCCAGTACTTC
>NA|TRBD1|TRBJ1-5|TRBV9
CASSVTPTGDKPQHF
TGTGCCAGCAGCGTAACACCCACAGGGGACAAGCCCCAGCATTTT
>once|NA|TRBJ1-1|TRBV27
CASSLSPGVDTEAFF
TGTGCCAGCAGTTTATCCCCAGGGGTTGACACTGAAGCTTTCTTT
>NA|NA|TRBJ1-2|TRBV27
CASRQSGVSGYTF
TGTGCCAGCAGACAATCTGGGGTGTCCGGCTACACCTTC
>NA|NA|TRBJ2-3|TRBV11-2
CASSLGGMFF
TGTGCCAGCAGCTTAGGGGGGATGTTTTTT